What follows are 32 T cell receptor beta chains derived from one specimen sequenced in a study of blood T cell repertoires in COVID-19. Clones were read by immunoSEQ multiplex PCR, and TCRdb kept only the in-frame ones, dropping some. The sample has approximately 250,000 clones, 75% to 85% seen once. Sequenced material: peripheral blood. These receptors were obtained from a woman aged 40 to 50 who had recovered from COVID-19.

The chain has TRBV12-3 or TRBV12-4 and TRBJ2-7; D ambiguous. The ends were cut back, 2 bases at V and 2 bases at J, with 7 bases in the middle. The CDR3 totals 13 residues. The DNA of the CDR3 is TGTGCCAGCAGTTTATACAGTACCTACGAGCAGTACTTC. It is translated as CASSLYSTYEQYF.

The chain links TRBV6-1 to TRBJ2-7; TRBD1 matches at 8 bases. Per the germline V gene, CDR1 is MNHNS and CDR2 is SASEGT. V trimming: 5 bases; J trimming: 1 base; junction bases outside the gene matches: 7. The CDR3 sequence is 15 residues long. The CDR3 DNA sequence: TGTGCCAGCAGTCAACCCCAGGGGGCTTCCTACGAGCAGTACTTC. It specifies CASSQPQGASYEQYF.

The chain is built from TRBV28 and TRBJ2-3; 7 bases line up with TRBD2. The CDR3 is 14 residues long. Germline V gives CDR1 MDHEN, CDR2 SYDVKM. Losses at the gene ends were 5 bases for V and 2 bases for J; bases not matched to a gene: 4. The CDR3: CASSAAGVTDTQYF. DNA for the CDR3: TGTGCCAGCAGTGCGGCGGGGGTCACAGATACGCAGTATTTT.

As DNA, the CDR3 is TGTGCCAGCAGCCAGGGACAGGCCTCTCTAGGCTACACCTTC. Amino acids: CASSQGQASLGYTF. This chain joins TRBV9 and TRBJ1-2; TRBD1 matches at 8 bases. Losses at the gene ends were 4 bases for V and 8 bases for J; bases not matched to a gene: 10. CDR1 is SGDLS and CDR2 is YYNGEE in the germline V gene. The CDR3 runs to 14 residues.

The genes are TRBV28 and TRBJ1-4; 9 bases align to TRBD1. This CDR3 has 16 residues. CDR1 is MDHEN, CDR2 SYDVKM, per germline. Trimming at V came to 6 bases and at J to 8 bases, leaving 13 bases not matched to a gene. The CDR3 here is CASSGARTGAWEKLFF. The DNA for the CDR3 is TGTGCCAGCAGCGGCGCCCGGACAGGGGCTTGGGAAAAACTGTTTTTT.

This chain joins TRBV28 and TRBJ1-2, with no clear D. Germline V gene sequence: CDR1 MDHEN, CDR2 SYDVKM. Deletions cut 6 bases from V and 7 bases from J, with 18 bases between. The CDR3 covers 14 residues. CDR3 in DNA: TGTGCCAGCAGGAAAAACGGGAGCAAAGGTGGCTACACCTTC. Encoded protein: CASRKNGSKGGYTF.

The chain has TRBV11-3 and TRBJ2-5; D possibly corresponds to TRBD2 (5 bases). The CDR3 has 13 residues. Per germline, CDR1 SGHNT and CDR2 YENEEA. The V end lost 0 bases, the J end lost 4 bases, and 6 bases lay between the germline ends. The chain's CDR3 is CASSLEGGETQYF. In DNA form, the CDR3 reads TGTGCCAGCAGCTTAGAAGGAGGAGAGACCCAGTACTTC.

V usage is TRBV27 and J usage is TRBJ2-7; 8 bases agree with TRBD1. CDR1 is MNHEY and CDR2 is SMNVEV in the germline V gene (reference sequence). This CDR3 spans 14 amino acids. J gave up 2 bases and V 6 bases, and 6 bases lay outside the gene matches. The CDR3 sequence is CASRQPGQAYEQYF. In DNA form, the CDR3 reads TGTGCCAGCAGACAGCCGGGACAGGCCTACGAGCAGTACTTC.

This sequence joins TRBV5-1 and TRBJ2-2; D remains unclear. The CDR3 consists of 15 residues. The V gene's germline CDR1 is SGHRS and CDR2 YFSETQ. Trimming shortened V by 6 bases and J by 0 bases, and 12 bases separated the two germline ends. The CDR3 DNA reads as TGCGCCAGCACCTCTACCTTGGCGAACACCGGGGAGCTGTTTTTT. It is translated as CASTSTLANTGELFF.

This clone was seen many times. The chain combines TRBV5-1 with TRBJ2-7; 7 nucleotides align to TRBD1. The junction had 8 bases not matched to a gene; V was cut back by 5 bases and J by 6 bases. Germline V lookup: CDR1 SGHRS, CDR2 YFSETQ. The CDR3 has 13 residues. CDR3 sequence reads: CASRIDRDREQYF. The DNA of the CDR3 is TGCGCCAGCAGAATTGACAGGGATCGCGAGCAGTACTTC.

The rearrangement uses TRBV7-8 and TRBJ1-5; D remains ambiguous. The CDR3 consists of 17 residues. Germline CDR1 and CDR2: SGHVS and FQNEAQ. V was cut by 6 bases and J by 0 bases, with 18 bases left in between. CDR3 DNA: TGTGCCAGCAGATCAGAGGCCTCCCCGTATAGCAATCAGCCCCAGCATTTT. Its translation: CASRSEASPYSNQPQHF. The entire variable domain, with the rest obtained from reference TRBV7-8 and TRBJ1-5, is as follows: GAGVSQSPRYKVAKRGQDVALRCDPISGHVSLFWYQQALGQGPEFLTYFQNEAQLDKSGLPSDRFFAERPEGSVSTLKIQRTQQEDSAVYLCASRSEASPYSNQPQHFGDGTRLSIL.

This clone has more than one count but fewer than ten. The rearrangement uses TRBV19 and TRBJ1-5, with 7 bases matching TRBD1. The junction had 2 bases not matched to a gene; V was cut back by 3 bases and J by 0 bases. The CDR3 is made up of 15 amino acids. Per the germline V gene, CDR1 is LNHDA and CDR2 is SQIVND (reference sequence). This chain's CDR3 is CASSIGQVSNQPQHF. CDR3 nucleotide sequence: TGTGCCAGTAGTATTGGACAGGTTAGCAATCAGCCCCAGCATTTT.

CDR3 residues: CASSRASGGSIPNEQYF. The CDR3 DNA sequence: TGTGCCAGCAGCCGGGCTAGCGGGGGGTCAATCCCTAACGAGCAGTACTTC. This chain connects TRBV3-1 (or the pseudogene TRBV3-2) to TRBJ2-7, with 11 bases identical to TRBD2. V gave up 4 bases and J gave up 5 bases; unmatched junction bases: 13. The CDR3 is 17 amino acids. Germline V CDR1 and CDR2: LGHDT, YNNKEL (reference sequence).

This clone came up once. This chain links TRBV4-3 with TRBJ1-1; D is ambiguous. Trimming removed 0 bases at V and 7 bases at J, with 12 bases between. Per the germline V gene, CDR1 is LGHNA and CDR2 is YSLEER. The CDR3 has 14 residues. CDR3 DNA sequence: TGCGCCAGCAGCCAAGATCTGGCAGGAGGTGAAGCTTTCTTT. Protein product: CASSQDLAGGEAFF.

V usage is TRBV12-3 or TRBV12-4 and J usage is TRBJ1-1; D ambiguous. V lost 2 bases to trimming and J lost 5 bases, with 9 bases between them. The CDR3 covers 13 residues. CDR3 sequence: CASSLSESTEAFF. For the CDR3, the DNA is TGTGCCAGCAGTTTATCCGAGAGTACTGAAGCTTTCTTT.

CDR3 loop: CASSPDDSYGYTF. The CDR3 nucleotides read TGTGCCAGCTCACCAGATGACAGCTATGGCTACACCTTC. The rearrangement joins TRBV18 to TRBJ1-2, with a possible D match to TRBD1 (5 bases). This CDR3 has 13 amino acids. From germline, CDR1 is KGHSH and CDR2 LQKENI. V was cut by 2 bases and J by 4 bases, with 8 bases left in between. The complete variable domain, with remaining parts taken from reference TRBV18 and TRBJ1-2, reads NAGVMQNPRHLVRRRGQEARLRCSPMKGHSHVYWYRQLPEEGLKFMVYLQKENIIDESGMPKERFSAEFPKEGPSILRIQQVVRGDSAAYFCASSPDDSYGYTFGSGTRLTVV.

V and J are TRBV23-1 and TRBJ2-5; 10 bases are shared with TRBD1. TRBV23-1 is annotated as an ORF whose role is uncertain. Germline trimming cut 9 bases from V and 2 bases from J; bases unmatched to any gene: 18. The CDR3 has 18 amino acids. Written as DNA, the CDR3 is TGCGCCAGTAAAGGAGCGGGACAGGGGAATTGGCAGCAAGAGACCCAGTACTTC. Protein sequence: CASKGAGQGNWQQETQYF.

The chain has TRBV7-8 and TRBJ1-4; TRBD1 matches at 11 bases. Germline CDR1 SGHVS, CDR2 FQNEAQ. This CDR3 contains 19 residues. V lost 5 bases, J lost 0 bases, and 11 bases stayed unmatched. The CDR3 spells CASSTYRDRGEATNEKLFF. Written as DNA, the CDR3 is TGTGCCAGCAGCACCTACCGGGACAGGGGGGAAGCAACTAATGAAAAACTGTTTTTT.

V gene TRBV3-1 (or the pseudogene TRBV3-2) combines with J gene TRBJ1-5, with a weak D call TRBD1 (5 bases). From germline, CDR1 is LGHDT and CDR2 YNNKEL (reference sequence). With 0 bases removed from V and 6 bases from J, the gap between germline ends came to 18 bases. CDR3 length equals 17 residues. The CDR3 DNA sequence: TGTGCCAGCAGCCAAGATCAGTTTGGGGGGTCCGTTCAGCCCCAGCATTTT. Translated: CASSQDQFGGSVQPQHF.

With regard to this clone: The same CDR3 can be traced to other DNA sequences in this sample. The chain has TRBV6-5 and TRBJ2-3; D possibly corresponds to TRBD2 (7 bases). CDR3 length equals 15 residues. Trimming pared 2 bases from V and 0 bases from J, leaving 9 bases between. The germline V gene has CDR1 MNHEY and CDR2 SVGAGI. CDR3 in DNA: TGTGCCAGCAGTTACGGGGGGGGCAGCACAGATACGCAGTATTTT. This codes for CASSYGGGSTDTQYF.

The chain is built from TRBV29-1 and TRBJ2-2; TRBD1 is a possible D gene (6 bases). This CDR3 has 13 residues. CDR1 and CDR2 from the germline V gene are SQVTM and ANQGSEA. Trimming took off 4 bases at V and 1 base at J, with 7 bases between the two ends. As DNA, the CDR3 is TGCAGCGTTGGGGACAAGAACACCGGGGAGCTGTTTTTT. Translated, it gives CSVGDKNTGELFF.

CDR3 residues: CASSWDSVNEKLFF. CDR3 in DNA: TGTGCCAGCAGTTGGGACAGTGTGAATGAAAAACTGTTTTTT. V is TRBV3-1 (or the pseudogene TRBV3-2) and J is TRBJ1-4, with TRBD1 matching 7 bases. Trimming at V came to 6 bases and at J to 5 bases, leaving 6 bases not matched to a gene. CDR1 is LGHDT and CDR2 is YNNKEL in the germline V gene (reference sequence). This CDR3 spans 14 amino acids.

This chain connects TRBV13 to TRBJ1-1; D not certain. Trimming removed 5 bases from V and 1 base from J, with 20 bases in between. Germline V gene lookup returns CDR1 PRHDT and CDR2 FYEKMQ (reference sequence). The CDR3 has 17 amino acids. Here the CDR3 reads CASSDARQRLRNTEAFF. CDR3 nucleotides: TGTGCCAGCAGCGATGCCCGTCAGAGACTAAGGAACACTGAAGCTTTCTTT.

The chain joins TRBV7-9 to TRBJ2-3, with 11 bases fitting TRBD2. The CDR3 sequence is 14 residues long. V dropped 11 bases and J dropped 2; count of bases not matched to a gene: 6. The germline V gene encodes CDR1 SEHNR and CDR2 FQNEAQ (reference sequence). CDR3 in DNA: TGTGCCGGGGGGACTAGCGGAAACACAGATACGCAGTATTTT. Translation gives CAGGTSGNTDTQYF.

The chain has TRBV6-2 or TRBV6-3 and TRBJ1-2, with 7 bases lining up with TRBD1. The J segment lost 5 bases and the V segment lost 6 bases, leaving 3 bases of the junction unmatched. Germline loops: CDR1 MNHEY, CDR2 SVGEGT. CDR3 length: 12 residues. DNA of the CDR3: TGTGCCAGCAGCAGGGACAGTTATGGCTACACCTTC. Translation: CASSRDSYGYTF.

Written as DNA, the CDR3 is TGTGCCAGCAGCCGCGGGGGGGCCGGGGATACGCAGTATTTT. It is translated as CASSRGGAGDTQYF. The rearrangement joins TRBV7-2 to TRBJ2-3; TRBD2 aligns across 9 bases. After removal of 5 bases from V and 6 bases from J, the junction contained 6 bases not matched to a gene. Germline-derived CDR1 and CDR2 are SGHTA and FQGNSA. The CDR3 totals 14 residues. The variable domain in full, with the rest retrieved from reference TRBV7-2 and TRBJ2-3, is GAGVSQSPSNKVTEKGKDVELRCDPISGHTALYWYRQSLGQGLEFLIYFQGNSAPDKSGLPSDRFSAERTGGSVSTLTIQRTQQEDSAVYLCASSRGGAGDTQYFGPGTRLTVL.

The chain uses TRBV3-1 (or the pseudogene TRBV3-2) and TRBJ2-3, with 8 bases lining up with TRBD1. The V gene's germline CDR1 is LGHDT and CDR2 YNNKEL (reference sequence). The CDR3 has 14 amino acids. V gave up 5 bases and J gave up 5 bases; unmatched junction bases: 6. This chain's CDR3 is CASSTRTGLDTQYF. CDR3 nucleotide sequence: TGTGCCAGCAGCACCCGGACAGGGTTAGATACGCAGTATTTT.

The chain employs TRBV11-3 and TRBJ2-7, with a tentative D call TRBD2 (7 bases). The CDR3 runs to 16 residues. Looked up from germline, CDR1 is SGHNT and CDR2 is YENEEA. Trimming took 5 bases from V and 4 from J, leaving 21 bases between them. The CDR3 bases are TGTGCCAGCAGCCTAAGAGGGGGGGCCGACTCATACGAGCAGTACTTC. Amino acid sequence: CASSLRGGADSYEQYF.

The chain uses TRBV4-3 and TRBJ1-6; 8 bases map to TRBD1. CDR1 and CDR2 from the germline V gene are LGHNA and YSLEER. With 0 bases clipped from V and 6 bases from J, the junction kept 10 bases outside the gene matches. The CDR3 has 18 amino acids. CDR3 sequence: CASSQDRDTGGINSPLHF. The CDR3 DNA follows: TGCGCCAGCAGCCAAGATAGGGATACAGGGGGGATTAATTCACCCCTCCACTTT.

The sample holds one count of this clone. V and J are TRBV7-2 and TRBJ2-3; 9 nucleotides align to TRBD1. After removal of 1 base from V and 5 bases from J, the junction contained 4 bases not matched to a gene. The CDR3 is made up of 15 amino acids. From germline, CDR1 is SGHTA and CDR2 FQGNSA. DNA of the CDR3: TGTGCCAGCAGCTTAGACAGGGGGCTAAAAGATACGCAGTATTTT. It codes for CASSLDRGLKDTQYF.

This clone was detected only once. The J gene is TRBJ1-2, the V gene TRBV9, with D unresolved. Trimming pared 3 bases from V and 6 bases from J, leaving 18 bases between. The CDR3 totals 15 residues. The germline V gene encodes CDR1 SGDLS and CDR2 YYNGEE. CDR3 loop: CASSAPGMETDGYTF. The DNA for the CDR3 is TGTGCCAGCAGCGCCCCCGGGATGGAGACGGATGGCTACACCTTC.

The J gene is TRBJ1-1, the V gene TRBV5-4; TRBD1 matches at 7 bases. There are 12 residues in the CDR3. J was trimmed by 11 bases and V by 2 bases; bases with no gene match: 6. Germline CDR1 SGHNT, CDR2 YYREEE (reference sequence). The CDR3 loop reads CASSLLGQSAFF. The CDR3 coding sequence is TGTGCCAGCAGCTTATTGGGACAGTCGGCTTTCTTT.